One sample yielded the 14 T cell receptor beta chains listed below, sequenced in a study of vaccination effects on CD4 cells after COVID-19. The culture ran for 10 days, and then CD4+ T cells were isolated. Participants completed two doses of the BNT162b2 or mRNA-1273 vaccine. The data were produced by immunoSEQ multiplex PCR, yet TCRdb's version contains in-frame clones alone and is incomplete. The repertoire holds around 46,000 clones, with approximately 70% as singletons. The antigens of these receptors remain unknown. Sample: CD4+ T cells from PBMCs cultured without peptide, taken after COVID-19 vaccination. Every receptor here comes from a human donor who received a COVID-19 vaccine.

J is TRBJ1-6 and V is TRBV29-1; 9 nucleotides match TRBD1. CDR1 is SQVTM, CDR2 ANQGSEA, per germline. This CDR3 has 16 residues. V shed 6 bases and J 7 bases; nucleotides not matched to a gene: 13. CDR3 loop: CSVTGTGPHNNSPLHF. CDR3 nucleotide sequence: TGCAGCGTCACCGGGACAGGGCCCCACAACAATTCACCCCTCCACTTT. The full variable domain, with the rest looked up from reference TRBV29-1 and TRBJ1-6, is SAVISQKPSRDICQRGTSLTIQCQVDSQVTMMFWYRQQPGQSLTLIATANQGSEATYESGFVIDKFPISRPNLTFSTLTVSNMSPEDSSIYLCSVTGTGPHNNSPLHFGNGTRLTVT.

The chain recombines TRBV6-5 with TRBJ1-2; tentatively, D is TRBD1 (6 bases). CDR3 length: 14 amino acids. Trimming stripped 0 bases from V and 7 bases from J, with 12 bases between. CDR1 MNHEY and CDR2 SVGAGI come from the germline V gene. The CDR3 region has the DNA TGTGCCAGCAGTTACTCGCGTGGGACAACTGGCTACACCTTC. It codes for CASSYSRGTTGYTF.

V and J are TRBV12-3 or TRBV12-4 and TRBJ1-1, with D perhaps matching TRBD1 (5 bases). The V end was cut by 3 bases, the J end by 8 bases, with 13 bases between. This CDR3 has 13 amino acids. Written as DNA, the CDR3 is TGTGCCAGCAGTTTGAATGAGGGGAAAGAAGCTTTCTTT. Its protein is CASSLNEGKEAFF.

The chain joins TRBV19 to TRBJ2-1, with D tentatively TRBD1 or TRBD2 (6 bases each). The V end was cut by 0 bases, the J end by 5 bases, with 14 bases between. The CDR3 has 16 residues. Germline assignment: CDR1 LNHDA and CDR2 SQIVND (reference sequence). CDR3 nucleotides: TGTGCCAGTAGTATAGATGCGCAGGGGACTCACAATGAGCAGTTCTTC. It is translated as CASSIDAQGTHNEQFF.

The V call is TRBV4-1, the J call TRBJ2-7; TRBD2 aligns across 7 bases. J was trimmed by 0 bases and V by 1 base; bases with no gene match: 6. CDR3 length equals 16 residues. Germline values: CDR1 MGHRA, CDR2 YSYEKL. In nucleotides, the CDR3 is TGCGCCAGCAGCCAAGTAAAGCTAGCGGACTCCTACGAGCAGTACTTC. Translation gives CASSQVKLADSYEQYF.

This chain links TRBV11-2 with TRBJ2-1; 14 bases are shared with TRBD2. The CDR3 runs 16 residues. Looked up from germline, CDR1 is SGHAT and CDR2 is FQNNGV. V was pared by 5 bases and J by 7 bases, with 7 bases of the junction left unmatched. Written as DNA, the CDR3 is TGTGCCAGCAGCATCCCGGGACTAGCGGGAGCAAATGAGCAGTTCTTC. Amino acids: CASSIPGLAGANEQFF.

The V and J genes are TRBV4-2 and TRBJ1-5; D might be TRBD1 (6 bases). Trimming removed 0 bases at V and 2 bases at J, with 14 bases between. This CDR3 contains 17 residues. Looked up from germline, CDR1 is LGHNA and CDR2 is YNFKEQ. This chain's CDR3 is CASSQDWGGPGNQPQHF. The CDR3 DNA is TGTGCCAGCAGCCAAGATTGGGGGGGGCCGGGCAATCAGCCCCAGCATTTT.

Written as DNA, the CDR3 is TGTGCCAGCTCACCCCCCGGGACAGGGGGTATGGGGACCCAGTACTTC. Protein product: CASSPPGTGGMGTQYF. The genes are TRBV18 and TRBJ2-5; 11 nucleotides agree with TRBD1. The CDR3 spans 16 residues. Trimming removed 3 bases from V and 7 bases from J; junction bases left unmatched: 10. Germline V gives CDR1 KGHSH, CDR2 LQKENI.

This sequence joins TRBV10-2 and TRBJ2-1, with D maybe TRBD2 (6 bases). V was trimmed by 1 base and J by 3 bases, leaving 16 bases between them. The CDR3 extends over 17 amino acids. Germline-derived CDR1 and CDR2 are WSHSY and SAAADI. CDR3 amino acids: CASSELGSGILYNEQFF. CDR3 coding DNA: TGCGCCAGCAGTGAGTTGGGTAGCGGAATCCTCTACAATGAGCAGTTCTTC.

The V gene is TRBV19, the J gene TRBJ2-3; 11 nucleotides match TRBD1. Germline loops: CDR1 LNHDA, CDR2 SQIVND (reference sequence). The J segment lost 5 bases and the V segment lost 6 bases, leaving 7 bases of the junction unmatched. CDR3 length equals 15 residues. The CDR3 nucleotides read TGTGCCAGTAGCTTTCTGGGACAGGGGGGAGATACGCAGTATTTT. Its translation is CASSFLGQGGDTQYF.

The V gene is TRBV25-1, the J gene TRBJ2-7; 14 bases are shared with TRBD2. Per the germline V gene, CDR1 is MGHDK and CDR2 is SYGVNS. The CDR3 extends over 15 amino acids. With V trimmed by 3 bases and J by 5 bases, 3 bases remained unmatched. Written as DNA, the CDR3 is TGTGCCAGCAGTGACGTGGGACTAGCGGGGGACGAGCAGTACTTC. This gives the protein CASSDVGLAGDEQYF.

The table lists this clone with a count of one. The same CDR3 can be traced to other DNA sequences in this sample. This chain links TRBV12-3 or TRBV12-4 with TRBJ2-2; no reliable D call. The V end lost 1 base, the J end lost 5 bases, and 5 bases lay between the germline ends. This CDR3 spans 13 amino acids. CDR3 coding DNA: TGTGCCAGCAGTTTAGTTGGGACCGGGGAGCTGTTTTTT. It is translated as CASSLVGTGELFF.

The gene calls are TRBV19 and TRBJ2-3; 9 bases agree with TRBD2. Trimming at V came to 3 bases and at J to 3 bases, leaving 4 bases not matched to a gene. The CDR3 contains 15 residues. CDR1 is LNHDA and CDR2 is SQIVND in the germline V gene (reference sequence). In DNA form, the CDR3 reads TGTGCCAGTAGTATTAGGCGGGGGGGGACAGATACGCAGTATTTT. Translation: CASSIRRGGTDTQYF.

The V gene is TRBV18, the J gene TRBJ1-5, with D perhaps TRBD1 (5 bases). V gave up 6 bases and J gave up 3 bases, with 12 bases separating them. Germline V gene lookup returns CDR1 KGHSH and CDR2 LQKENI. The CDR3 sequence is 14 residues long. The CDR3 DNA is TGTGCCAGCTCGGATCGGGACTACAATCAGCCCCAGCATTTT. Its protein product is CASSDRDYNQPQHF.